This T cell receptor (beta chain) was observed in a study of blood T cell repertoires in COVID-19 (dated by TCRdb to the early 2020s). Background on the whole study: Samples covering the acute and convalescent phases of COVID-19 were provided by collaborators in the United States, Italy and Spain. The repertoires were released in a freely available public database meant as a resource for research on the immune response to SARS-CoV-2. A de-identified subject ID, COVID-19 status, age in years and sex were almost always included in the sample metadata. Where available, HLA class I and class II types were obtained from metadata supplied by the sample provider rather than from assay-based typing. Samples came from the ongoing ImmuneRACE study (first 160 participants) plus 1,254 subjects from 6 global collaborators. The prospective study material was composed of cDNA or gDNA derived from T cells, B-cell-depleted T cells, or PBMCs. Deeply sampled blood TCRbeta repertoires from subjects exposed to, actively infected with, or recovered from COVID-19 were included in the dataset.

TCRbeta CDR3 regions were amplified from genomic DNA using the immunoSEQ Assay, a bias-controlled multiplex PCR. The source study handled its data this way. The number of nucleated cells in each sample was estimated by amplification of reference gene primers within the assay. Sequence reads were collapsed and filtered to measure the absolute abundance of every unique TCRbeta CDR3 rearrangement. Productive Simpson clonality was computed per sample as the square root of Simpson's diversity index over productive rearrangements. Here the immuneACCESS table is served through TCRdb, limited to in-frame sequences with V and J called. Missing clones are a known gap in these copies; in checked studies unresolved V genes cover under half, and the rest lacks a known reason. V and J calls plus clone size are reproduced from that table; the DNA served to infer D and trimming. Across this sample there are some 110,000 clones, with around 78% seen only once. The ten top clones hold around 6.2% of the sample.

CDR1 SNHLY and CDR2 FYNNEI are derived from the germline V gene. Ends trimmed: V by 6 bases, J by 11 bases; bases unmatched to a gene: 12. The CDR3 runs 14 residues from the cysteine to the phenylalanine. The DNA shown is the 42-base CDR3, in frame from base 1. At one collaborating source in Seattle, patients were enrolled during active infection and were followed longitudinally through the course of disease. The collaborating institutions used their own protocols to collect whole blood in K2EDTA tubes. For TCRbeta analysis, collaborator samples were shipped as frozen whole blood, as isolated PBMCs, or as DNA extracted from either sample type. The full study reports these points: Clinical and demographic metadata were provided uncurated, with the amount varying by source and participant.

Notes on this clone: Its antigen is currently not known. The input lacks base qualities; no much larger clone sits a single base away.

Recombination linked TRBV2 to TRBJ2-3; 9 bases in the junction line up with TRBD2. This clonotype was obtained from a man older than 75 with COVID-19, enrolled during active disease. The specimen sequenced was peripheral blood. The CDR3 is CASSRENGLARQYF. The DNA sequence follows: TGTGCCAGCAGCCGTGAAAACGGACTAGCGAGGCAGTATTTT.